Shown below are 5 T cell receptor beta chains from a single sample sequenced in a study of T cells in Graves' hyperthyroidism and ophthalmopathy. It was RNA transcripts that yielded the amplified TCR beta CDR3 regions. A set of HTBI primers served as the primers for a first-round RT-PCR of the TCR CDR3. MiXCR, run by TCRdb on the multiplex PCR reads, gives a single entry per CDR3 protein. The table lists about 740,000 distinct CDR3 sequences, 14% of them singletons. Sequencing was carried out using blood. Receptors originate from a young woman with Graves' hyperthyroidism.

This clonotype has ten or more counts. The V call is TRBV4-1, the J call TRBJ2-7; a weak D match, TRBD2 (6 bases). Trimming stripped 0 bases from V and 0 bases from J, with 9 bases between. Looked up from germline, CDR1 is MGHRA and CDR2 is YSYEKL. This CDR3 is built from 15 residues. The CDR3 sequence: CASSQESRDSYEQYF. CDR3 bases: TGCGCCAGCAGCCAAGAGTCGCGGGACTCCTACGAGCAGTACTTC.

This clonotype was counted only a few times. The genes are TRBV2 and TRBJ2-2, with TRBD2 matching 9 bases. The V segment lost 10 bases and the J segment 5 bases; nucleotides outside the gene matches: 11. The germline V gene has CDR1 SNHLY and CDR2 FYNNEI. The length of the CDR3 is 15 residues. For the CDR3, the DNA is TGTGCCACCAAAAGGGCGGGAGGGCCTACCGGGGAGCTGTTTTTT. Its protein is CATKRAGGPTGELFF.

This clonotype was detected a few times. The J gene is TRBJ2-5, the V gene TRBV19, with D maybe TRBD2 (5 bases). CDR1 and CDR2 (germline): LNHDA, SQIVND (reference sequence). The germline V and J ends were trimmed by 4 bases and 5 bases, with 17 bases remaining between them. The CDR3 is 15 residues long. CDR3 in amino acids: CASSTSGTLRETQYF. The CDR3 coding sequence is TGTGCCAGTAGTACCTCGGGAACCCTCCGGGAGACCCAGTACTTC.

V gene TRBV9 combines with J gene TRBJ2-7; D may be TRBD2 (5 bases). The CDR3 loop spans 16 amino acids. V shed 4 bases and J shed 2 bases, with 19 bases lying between them. Germline assignment: CDR1 SGDLS and CDR2 YYNGEE. CDR3 loop: CASSPRPDWTTYEQYF. The CDR3 DNA reads TGTGCCAGCAGCCCACGACCGGACTGGACCACCTACGAGCAGTACTTC. Based on the CDR3 plus reference TRBV9 and TRBJ2-7, the full variable domain is DSGVTQTPKHLITATGQRVTLRCSPRSGDLSVYWYQQSLDQGLQFLIQYYNGEERAKGNILERFSAQQFPDLHSELNLSSLELGDSALYFCASSPRPDWTTYEQYFGPGTRLTVT.

This clonotype showed up just a few times. The chain uses TRBV4-3 and TRBJ2-3, with TRBD2 identical over 9 bases. This CDR3 contains 16 residues. J was trimmed by 6 bases and V by 1 base; bases with no gene match: 8. CDR1 is LGHNA and CDR2 is YSLEER in the germline V gene. The CDR3 is CASSQVIAGESDTQYF. The CDR3 DNA is TGCGCCAGCAGCCAAGTAATAGCGGGAGAATCTGATACGCAGTATTTT.